This TCR beta chain was profiled in a study of T cell clusters in autoimmune cytopenias. Findings of the study overall: Exclusive TRB clusters were about 2.9-fold more numerous in healthy donors than in active autoimmune hepatitis. TRB repertoire shifts in secondary cytopenia and chronic lymphocytic leukemia mostly reflected lymphoma, not autoimmunity.

Each sample's input was roughly 270 ng genomic DNA, roughly 38,000 genome equivalents. One tube held mixed TRB-A and TRB-B primer pools for touch-down PCR. TCRdb reprocessed the multiplex PCR reads; each CDR3 protein has one entry and no DNA is given. In all, the sample yields 6,000 to 6,500 distinct CDR3 sequences. About this clonotype itself: Antigen unknown.

The CDR3 has 17 residues. Germline V gene data show CDR1 as LNHDA and CDR2 as SQIVND (reference sequence). The same sample was also studied in work on T cell repertoires in aging, cancer and after chemotherapy. That source reports: Six age groups, ranging from 30 or younger to 70 or older, included the donors. Compared with age-matched healthy donors, untreated hematological or solid cancer patients showed higher blood TCR clonality.

The chain combines TRBV19 with TRBJ1-2; TCRdb lists TRBD1, though no DNA is available to test this call. This sequence was found in a human donor in good health. Sequenced sample: peripheral blood. CDR3 sequence reads: CASRPPGQGLSNYGYTF.